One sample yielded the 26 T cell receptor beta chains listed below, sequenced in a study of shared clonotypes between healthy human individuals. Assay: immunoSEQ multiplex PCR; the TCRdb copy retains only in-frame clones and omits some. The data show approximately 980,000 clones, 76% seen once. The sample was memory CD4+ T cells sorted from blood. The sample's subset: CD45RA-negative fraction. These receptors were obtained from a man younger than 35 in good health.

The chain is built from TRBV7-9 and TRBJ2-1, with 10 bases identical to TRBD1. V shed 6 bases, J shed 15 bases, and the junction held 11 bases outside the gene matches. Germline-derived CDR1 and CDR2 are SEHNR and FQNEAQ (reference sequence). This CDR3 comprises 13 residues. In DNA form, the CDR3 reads TGTGCCAGCAGATCCGGGACAGGGGACCTCTCGTTCTTC. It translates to CASRSGTGDLSFF.

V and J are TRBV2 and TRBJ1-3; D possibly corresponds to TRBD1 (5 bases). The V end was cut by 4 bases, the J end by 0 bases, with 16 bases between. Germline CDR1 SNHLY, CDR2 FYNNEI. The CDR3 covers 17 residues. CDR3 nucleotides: TGTGCCAGCAGTGCGGGGGAGGCCCCTCGCTCTGGAAACACCATATATTTT. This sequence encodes CASSAGEAPRSGNTIYF.

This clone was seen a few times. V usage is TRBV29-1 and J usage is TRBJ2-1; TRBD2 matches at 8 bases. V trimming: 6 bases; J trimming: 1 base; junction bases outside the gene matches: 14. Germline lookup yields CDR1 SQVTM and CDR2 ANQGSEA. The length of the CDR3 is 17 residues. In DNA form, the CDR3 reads TGCAGCGTCTACCCGATGAAGCGGGGGTCGTCCTACAATGAGCAGTTCTTC. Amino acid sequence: CSVYPMKRGSSYNEQFF.

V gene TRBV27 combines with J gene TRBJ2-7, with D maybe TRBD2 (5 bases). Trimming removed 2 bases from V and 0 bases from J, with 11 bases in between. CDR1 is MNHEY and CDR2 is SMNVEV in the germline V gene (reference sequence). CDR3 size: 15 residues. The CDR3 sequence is CASSLKASSSYEQYF. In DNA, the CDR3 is TGTGCCAGCAGTTTAAAAGCTAGCTCCTCCTACGAGCAGTACTTC.

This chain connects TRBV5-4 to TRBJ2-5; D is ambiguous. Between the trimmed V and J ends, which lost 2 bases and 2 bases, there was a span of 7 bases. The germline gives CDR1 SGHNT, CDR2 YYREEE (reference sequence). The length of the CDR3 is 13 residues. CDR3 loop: CASSLRQQETQYF. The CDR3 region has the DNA TGTGCCAGCAGCTTACGGCAGCAAGAGACCCAGTACTTC.

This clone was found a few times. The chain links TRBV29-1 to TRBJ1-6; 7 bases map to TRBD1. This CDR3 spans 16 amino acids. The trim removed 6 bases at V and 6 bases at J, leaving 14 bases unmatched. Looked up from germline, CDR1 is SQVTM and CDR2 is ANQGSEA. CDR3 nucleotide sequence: TGCAGCGTCATAATGGGAGGGACAGCCTTTAATTCACCCCTCCACTTT. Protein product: CSVIMGGTAFNSPLHF.

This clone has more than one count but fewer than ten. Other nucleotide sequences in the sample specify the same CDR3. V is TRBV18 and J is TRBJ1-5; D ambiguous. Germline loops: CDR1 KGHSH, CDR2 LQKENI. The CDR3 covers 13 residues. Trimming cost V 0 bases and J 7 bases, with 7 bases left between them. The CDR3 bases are TGTGCCAGCTCACCACCGGGAGGGCAGCCCCAGCATTTT. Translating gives CASSPPGGQPQHF.

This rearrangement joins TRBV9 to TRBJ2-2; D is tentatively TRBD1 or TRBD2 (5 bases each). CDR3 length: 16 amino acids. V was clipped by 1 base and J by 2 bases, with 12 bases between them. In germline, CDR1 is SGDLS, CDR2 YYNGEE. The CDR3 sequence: CASSVTGTANTGELFF. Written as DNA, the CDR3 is TGTGCCAGCAGCGTAACCGGGACCGCTAACACCGGGGAGCTGTTTTTT.

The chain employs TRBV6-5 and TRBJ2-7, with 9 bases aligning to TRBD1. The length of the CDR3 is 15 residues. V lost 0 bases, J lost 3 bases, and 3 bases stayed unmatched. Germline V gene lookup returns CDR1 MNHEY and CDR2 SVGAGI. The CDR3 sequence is CASSYSGTGNYEQYF. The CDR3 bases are TGTGCCAGCAGTTACTCCGGGACAGGGAACTACGAGCAGTACTTC.

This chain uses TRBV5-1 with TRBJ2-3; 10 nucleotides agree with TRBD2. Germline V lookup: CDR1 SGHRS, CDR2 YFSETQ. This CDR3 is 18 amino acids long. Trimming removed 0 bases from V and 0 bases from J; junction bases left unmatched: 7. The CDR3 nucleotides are TGCGCCAGCAGCTTGGGACCTAGCGGGGGTATCAGCACAGATACGCAGTATTTT. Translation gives CASSLGPSGGISTDTQYF.

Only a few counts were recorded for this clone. DNA of the CDR3: TGCAGCGCTTATTCTCGGGGTAGCGGGAAAGAGACCCAGTACTTC. This codes for CSAYSRGSGKETQYF. The rearrangement uses TRBV29-1 and TRBJ2-5; 8 nucleotides line up with TRBD2. Germline V gives CDR1 SQVTM, CDR2 ANQGSEA. V shed 7 bases, J shed 3 bases, and the junction held 13 bases outside the gene matches. The CDR3 loop spans 15 amino acids.

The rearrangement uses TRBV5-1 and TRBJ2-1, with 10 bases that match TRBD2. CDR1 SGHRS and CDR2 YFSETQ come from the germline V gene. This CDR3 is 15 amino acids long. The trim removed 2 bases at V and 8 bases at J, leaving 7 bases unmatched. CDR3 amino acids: CASSFTSGKVDEQFF. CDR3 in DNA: TGCGCCAGCAGCTTTACTAGCGGGAAGGTGGATGAGCAGTTCTTC.

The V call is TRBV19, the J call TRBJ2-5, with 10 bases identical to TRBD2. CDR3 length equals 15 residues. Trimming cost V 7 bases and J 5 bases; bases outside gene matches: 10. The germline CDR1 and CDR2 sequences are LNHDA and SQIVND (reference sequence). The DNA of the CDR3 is TGTGCCAGTAACCAGAGGGTAGCGGGGGGTGAGACCCAGTACTTC. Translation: CASNQRVAGGETQYF.

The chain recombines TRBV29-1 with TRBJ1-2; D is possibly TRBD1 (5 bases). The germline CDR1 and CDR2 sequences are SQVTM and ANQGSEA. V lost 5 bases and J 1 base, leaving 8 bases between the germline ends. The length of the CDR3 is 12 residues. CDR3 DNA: TGCAGCGTTTACGGGGGTAACTATGGCTACACCTTC. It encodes CSVYGGNYGYTF.

CDR3 coding DNA: TGCGCCAGCAGCTTGGATGGTAGCGGGAAAGTGTATACGCAGTATTTT. Translation: CASSLDGSGKVYTQYF. V and J are TRBV5-1 and TRBJ2-3; 8 bases line up with TRBD2. This CDR3 is built from 16 residues. Germline lookup yields CDR1 SGHRS and CDR2 YFSETQ. V lost 0 bases to trimming and J lost 7 bases; unmatched junction nucleotides: 10.

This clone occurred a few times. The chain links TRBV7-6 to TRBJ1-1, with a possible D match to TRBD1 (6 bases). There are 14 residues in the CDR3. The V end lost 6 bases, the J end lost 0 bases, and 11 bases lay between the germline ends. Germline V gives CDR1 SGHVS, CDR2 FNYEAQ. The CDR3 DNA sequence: TGTGCCAGCAGTTCCAGGGGATTGAACACTGAAGCTTTCTTT. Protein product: CASSSRGLNTEAFF.

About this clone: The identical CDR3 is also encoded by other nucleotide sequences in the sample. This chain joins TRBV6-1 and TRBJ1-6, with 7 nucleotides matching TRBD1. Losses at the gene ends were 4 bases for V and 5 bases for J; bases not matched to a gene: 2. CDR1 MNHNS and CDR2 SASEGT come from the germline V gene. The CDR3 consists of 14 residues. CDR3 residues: CASSGTGNNSPLHF. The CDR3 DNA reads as TGTGCCAGCAGTGGGACAGGCAATAATTCACCCCTCCACTTT.

CDR3 coding DNA: TGTGCCAGCAGTTATAGGACTACCGGCTACGAGCAGTACTTC. Translation: CASSYRTTGYEQYF. The chain carries TRBV6-6 and TRBJ2-7; possibly TRBD2 for D (6 bases). V was clipped by 3 bases and J by 3 bases, with 12 bases between them. CDR1 and CDR2 from the germline V gene are MNHNY and SVGAGI (reference sequence). The length of the CDR3 is 14 residues.

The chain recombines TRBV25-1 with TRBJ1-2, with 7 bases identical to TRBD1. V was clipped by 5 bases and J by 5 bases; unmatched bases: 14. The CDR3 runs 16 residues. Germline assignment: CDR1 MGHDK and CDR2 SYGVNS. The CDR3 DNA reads TGTGCCAGCAGTCCCTTTAAGGGGACAGAGATATATGGCTACACCTTC. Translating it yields CASSPFKGTEIYGYTF.

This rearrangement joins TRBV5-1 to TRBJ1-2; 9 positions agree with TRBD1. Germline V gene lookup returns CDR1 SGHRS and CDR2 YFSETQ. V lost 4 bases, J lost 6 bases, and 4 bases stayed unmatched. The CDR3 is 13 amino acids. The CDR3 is CASSGGTGHGYTF. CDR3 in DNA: TGCGCCAGCAGCGGAGGGACAGGGCATGGCTACACCTTC.

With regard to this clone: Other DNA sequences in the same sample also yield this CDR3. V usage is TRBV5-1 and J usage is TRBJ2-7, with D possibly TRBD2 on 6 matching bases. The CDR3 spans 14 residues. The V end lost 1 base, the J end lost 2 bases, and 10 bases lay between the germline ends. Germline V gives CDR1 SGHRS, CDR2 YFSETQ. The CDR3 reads CASSLSGGPYEQYF. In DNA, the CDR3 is TGCGCCAGCAGCTTGTCCGGGGGACCCTACGAGCAGTACTTC.

As DNA, the CDR3 is TGTGCCAGCAGCTTTTCAGGCCGAGGCGGGGACGAGCAGTACTTC. It is translated as CASSFSGRGGDEQYF. J is TRBJ2-7 and V is TRBV11-2; TRBD2 might be the D (6 bases). V shed 3 bases and J shed 5 bases, with 17 bases lying between them. CDR3 length equals 15 residues. CDR1 SGHAT and CDR2 FQNNGV come from the germline V gene.

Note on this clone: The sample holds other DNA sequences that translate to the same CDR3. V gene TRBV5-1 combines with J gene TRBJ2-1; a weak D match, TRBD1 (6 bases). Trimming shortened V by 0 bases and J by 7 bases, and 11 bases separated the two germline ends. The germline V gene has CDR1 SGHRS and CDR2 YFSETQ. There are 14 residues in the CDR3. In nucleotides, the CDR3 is TGCGCCAGCAGCTTGGAGGGCAGGGGTAATGAGCAGTTCTTC. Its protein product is CASSLEGRGNEQFF.

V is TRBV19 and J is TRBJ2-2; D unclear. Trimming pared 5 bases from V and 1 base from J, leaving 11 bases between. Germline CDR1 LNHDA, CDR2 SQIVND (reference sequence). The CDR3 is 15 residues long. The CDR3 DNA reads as TGTGCCAGTAGTGCCCGGACCAAGAACACCGGGGAGCTGTTTTTT. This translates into CASSARTKNTGELFF.

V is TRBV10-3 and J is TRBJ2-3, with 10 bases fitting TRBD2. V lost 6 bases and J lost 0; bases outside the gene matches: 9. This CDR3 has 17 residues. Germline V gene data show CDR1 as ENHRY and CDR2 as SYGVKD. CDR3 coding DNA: TGTGCCATCAGGAGAGGGACTAGCGATTCTAGCACAGATACGCAGTATTTT. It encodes CAIRRGTSDSSTDTQYF.

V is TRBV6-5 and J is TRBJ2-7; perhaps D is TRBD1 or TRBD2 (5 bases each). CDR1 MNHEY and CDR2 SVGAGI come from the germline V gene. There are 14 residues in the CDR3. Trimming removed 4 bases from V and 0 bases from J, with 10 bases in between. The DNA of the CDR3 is TGTGCCAGCAGTTCCGGGACCATCTCCTACGAGCAGTACTTC. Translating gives CASSSGTISYEQYF.